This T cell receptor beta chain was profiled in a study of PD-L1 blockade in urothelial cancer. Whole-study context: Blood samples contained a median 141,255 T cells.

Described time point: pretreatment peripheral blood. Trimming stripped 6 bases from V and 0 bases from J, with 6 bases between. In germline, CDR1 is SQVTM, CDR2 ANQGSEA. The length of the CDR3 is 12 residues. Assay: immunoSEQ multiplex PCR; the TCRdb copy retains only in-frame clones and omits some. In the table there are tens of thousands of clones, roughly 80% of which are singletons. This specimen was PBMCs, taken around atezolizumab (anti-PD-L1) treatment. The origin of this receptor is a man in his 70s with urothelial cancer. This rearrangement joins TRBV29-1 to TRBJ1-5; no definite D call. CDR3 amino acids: CSVSSSNQPQHF. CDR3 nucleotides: TGCAGCGTGAGTAGTAGCAATCAGCCCCAGCATTTT.